This T cell receptor beta chain was recovered during a study of identifying expanded T cells in peripheral blood. Study observations and caveats: Two-week clone count variance significantly increased as total template count grew. Differentially abundant clones: around 1.2 between replicates, about 17 at around 14 days, over 18 at four.

Collection occurred without any documented infections or immune events in donors. Generated by immunoSEQ multiplex PCR, the TCRdb table keeps only in-frame clones and is missing some. The data show 100,000 or so clones, with around 89% seen just once and 16% held by the top ten. Concerning this clone: No antigen is known for it.

The sample comprised blood. This receptor was obtained from a person aged 18-70 years in good health.

CDR3 sequence (DNA): TGCGCCAGCAGCTATACGACAGGGGGCGAGACCCAGTACTTC. Translating it yields CASSYTTGGETQYF. The chain combines TRBV5-1 with TRBJ2-5; TRBD1 aligns across 10 bases. CDR3 size: 14 residues. Germline V gene data show CDR1 as SGHRS and CDR2 as YFSETQ. V dropped 3 bases and J dropped 5; count of bases not matched to a gene: 4.